The rows below give T cell receptor beta chains drawn from one sample of a study of blood T cell repertoires in COVID-19. The assay was immunoSEQ multiplex PCR, and TCRdb's table has in-frame clones only and misses some. The sample comprises about 180,000 clones, around 86% of which are singletons, and less than 3.5% rests with the top ten. The sample consisted of peripheral blood. The origin of the receptors is a woman younger than 45 with active or convalescent COVID-19. Both conserved end residues are part of each CDR3. The order of the fields is D gene, clone size, J gene, V gene, CDR3 protein, CDR3 DNA. The D gene is left open where the match is weak. Expanded clones get a size class; other rows say once, few or many, or leave the size out.

>NA|NA|TRBJ2-7|TRBV11-3
CASGTTNSYEQYF
TGTGCCAGTGGGACAACGAACTCCTACGAGCAGTACTTC
>TRBD1|once|TRBJ2-2|TRBV5-5
CASSLGTGGAAGELFF
TGTGCCAGCAGCTTGGGGACAGGGGGCGCAGCCGGGGAGCTGTTTTTT
>TRBD1|once|TRBJ1-1|TRBV5-1
CASSVTGTGTNTEAFF
TGCGCCAGCAGCGTCACCGGGACAGGGACGAACACTGAAGCTTTCTTT
>NA|NA|TRBJ1-4|TRBV2
CASSEYSPNEKLFF
TGTGCCAGCAGTGAGTACAGCCCAAATGAAAAACTGTTTTTT
>TRBD1|NA|TRBJ2-7|TRBV5-1
CASSLGAFGTGDSYEQYF
TGCGCCAGCAGCTTGGGGGCGTTCGGGACAGGCGACTCCTACGAGCAGTACTTC
>NA|NA|TRBJ2-2|TRBV19
CASSILGGNTGELFF
TGTGCCAGTAGTATACTGGGGGGGAACACCGGGGAGCTGTTTTTT
>NA|NA|TRBJ2-1|TRBV7-2
CASSLDRDRGNEQFF
TGTGCCAGCAGCTTAGACCGGGATAGGGGGAATGAGCAGTTCTTC
>NA|NA|TRBJ2-1|TRBV6-5
CASSYGGEQFF
TGTGCCAGCAGTTATGGCGGTGAGCAGTTCTTC
>TRBD1|NA|TRBJ1-2|TRBV2
CASSEGTGAASCTF
TGTGCCAGCAGTGAAGGGACAGGGGCCGCCAGTTGCACCTTC
>TRBD1|NA|TRBJ2-6|TRBV15
CATSPRTGGAGANVLTF
TGTGCCACCAGCCCTCGGACAGGTGGTGCTGGGGCCAACGTCCTGACTTTC
>TRBD2|NA|TRBJ2-3|TRBV27
CATLLAGGTDTQYF
TGTGCCACCCTACTAGCGGGAGGGACAGATACGCAGTATTTT
>TRBD1|once|TRBJ2-2|TRBV2
CASTLRRQGANTGELFF
TGTGCCAGCACCCTACGTAGGCAGGGGGCGAACACCGGGGAGCTGTTTTTT
>NA|NA|TRBJ2-3|TRBV15
CATSSVGVRTDTQYF
TGTGCCACCAGCAGTGTCGGGGTGCGCACAGATACGCAGTATTTT
>TRBD1|once|TRBJ2-7|TRBV6-2/TRBV6-3
CASSYPRTGRIEQYF
TGTGCCAGCAGTTACCCCCGGACAGGGAGGATCGAGCAGTACTTC
>TRBD1|NA|TRBJ2-7|TRBV7-9
CASSPGTGPIYEQYF
TGTGCCAGCAGCCCCGGGACAGGACCTATTTACGAGCAGTACTTC
>NA|NA|TRBJ2-1|TRBV29-1
CSVDTGGFPYNEQFF
TGCAGCGTAGATACTGGGGGGTTCCCCTACAATGAGCAGTTCTTC
>TRBD1|NA|TRBJ1-5|TRBV5-6
CASSLHRGNQPQHF
TGTGCCAGCAGCTTGCACAGGGGGAATCAGCCCCAGCATTTT
>TRBD2|NA|TRBJ2-2|TRBV24-1
CATSAHSGSPSTGELFF
TGTGCCACCAGTGCCCATAGCGGGTCCCCGAGCACCGGGGAGCTGTTTTTT
>TRBD1|NA|TRBJ1-4|TRBV11-3
CASSLGTGKEKLFF
TGTGCCAGCAGCTTAGGGACAGGGAAAGAAAAACTGTTTTTT
>NA|NA|TRBJ2-1|TRBV5-8
CASSLVRSVVANEQFF
TGTGCCAGCAGCTTGGTCAGATCCGTGGTGGCTAATGAGCAGTTCTTC
>TRBD2|NA|TRBJ2-3|TRBV4-2
CASSQDRNGGADTQYF
TGTGCCAGCAGCCAAGATCGGAACGGGGGGGCAGATACGCAGTATTTT
>TRBD2|NA|TRBJ2-2|TRBV24-1
CATSDLSSGLAGEQSNTGELFF
TGTGCCACCAGTGATTTATCCAGTGGACTAGCGGGGGAACAATCGAACACCGGGGAGCTGTTTTTT
>TRBD1|NA|TRBJ2-3|TRBV10-3
CAISAGTGADTQYF
TGTGCCATCAGTGCCGGGACAGGGGCAGATACGCAGTATTTT
>TRBD1|NA|TRBJ2-1|TRBV24-1
CATSRQGWDEQFF
TGTGCCACCAGTAGACAGGGGTGGGATGAGCAGTTCTTC
>NA|once|TRBJ1-5|TRBV28
CASSAPGGSNQPQHF
TGTGCCAGCAGCGCCCCCGGGGGTAGCAATCAGCCCCAGCATTTT
>NA|few|TRBJ1-1|TRBV15
CATSRGGSDTEAFF
TGTGCCACCAGCAGAGGCGGCAGCGACACTGAAGCTTTCTTT
>NA|NA|TRBJ2-2|TRBV20-1
CSASTLPSMDYRYTGELFF
TGCAGTGCTAGTACTTTGCCCAGTATGGACTACCGATACACCGGGGAGCTGTTTTTT
>NA|NA|TRBJ1-4|TRBV19
CASSEDPGATNEKLFF
TGTGCCAGTAGTGAAGATCCAGGTGCGACTAATGAAAAACTGTTTTTT
>TRBD2|NA|TRBJ2-1|TRBV28
CASSFRGGNEQFF
TGTGCCAGCAGTTTTCGGGGGGGGAATGAGCAGTTCTTC
>NA|NA|TRBJ2-3|TRBV27
CASSLSARRSDTQYF
TGTGCCAGCAGTTTATCAGCTAGGAGGTCAGATACGCAGTATTTT
>TRBD2|once|TRBJ2-1|TRBV11-3
CASSPRTSGSNYNEQFF
TGTGCCAGCAGCCCCCGGACTAGCGGGAGTAACTACAATGAGCAGTTCTTC
>NA|few|TRBJ1-2|TRBV25-1
CASSNLANYGYTF
TGTGCCAGCAGTAATCTAGCTAACTATGGCTACACCTTC
>TRBD1|NA|TRBJ1-2|TRBV19
CASSPGMGQGSANYGYTF
TGTGCCAGTAGTCCGGGCATGGGACAGGGTTCGGCTAACTATGGCTACACCTTC
>TRBD2|NA|TRBJ2-5|TRBV23-1
CASSQTLAVAAGEQETQYF
TGCGCCAGCAGTCAAACACTGGCCGTGGCAGCGGGGGAGCAAGAGACCCAGTACTTC
>TRBD1|NA|TRBJ1-6|TRBV14
CASSQLDRGSSPLHF
TGTGCCAGCAGCCAACTAGACAGGGGTAGTTCACCCCTCCACTTT
>TRBD1|NA|TRBJ1-1|TRBV7-8
CASRSTGGVNTEAFF
TGTGCCAGCAGGTCTACAGGGGGCGTAAACACTGAAGCTTTCTTT
>NA|once|TRBJ1-2|TRBV3-1/TRBV3-2
CASSRGLTRGYTF
TGTGCCAGCAGCCGAGGCCTGACGCGGGGCTACACCTTC
>NA|NA|TRBJ1-2|TRBV6-1
CASSDLYGYTF
TGTGCCAGCAGTGATCTCTATGGCTACACCTTC
>NA|NA|TRBJ2-4|TRBV11-2
CASATSGVQSKNIQYF
TGTGCCAGCGCAACCTCCGGGGTACAGTCCAAAAACATTCAGTACTTC
>TRBD1|NA|TRBJ2-7|TRBV6-5
CASRRGQAAYEQYF
TGTGCCAGCAGGAGGGGGCAGGCTGCCTACGAGCAGTACTTC
>TRBD1|NA|TRBJ2-5|TRBV15
CATSLRPGQGQETQYF
TGTGCCACCAGCCTTCGGCCGGGACAGGGACAAGAGACCCAGTACTTC
>NA|NA|TRBJ2-1|TRBV7-9
CASSLVQGGHNEQFF
TGTGCCAGCAGCTTAGTTCAGGGGGGACACAATGAGCAGTTCTTC
>NA|NA|TRBJ1-1|TRBV9
CASSVGSGTLTEAFF
TGTGCCAGCAGCGTCGGGTCTGGCACACTCACTGAAGCTTTCTTT
>NA|NA|TRBJ2-1|TRBV15
CATSRTGTLRWRNSEQFF
TGTGCCACCAGCAGAACCGGGACTTTGAGGTGGCGTAACAGTGAGCAGTTCTTC
>TRBD1|NA|TRBJ2-5|TRBV5-1
CASSIPTGTNQETQYF
TGCGCCAGCAGCATACCGACAGGGACCAACCAAGAGACCCAGTACTTC